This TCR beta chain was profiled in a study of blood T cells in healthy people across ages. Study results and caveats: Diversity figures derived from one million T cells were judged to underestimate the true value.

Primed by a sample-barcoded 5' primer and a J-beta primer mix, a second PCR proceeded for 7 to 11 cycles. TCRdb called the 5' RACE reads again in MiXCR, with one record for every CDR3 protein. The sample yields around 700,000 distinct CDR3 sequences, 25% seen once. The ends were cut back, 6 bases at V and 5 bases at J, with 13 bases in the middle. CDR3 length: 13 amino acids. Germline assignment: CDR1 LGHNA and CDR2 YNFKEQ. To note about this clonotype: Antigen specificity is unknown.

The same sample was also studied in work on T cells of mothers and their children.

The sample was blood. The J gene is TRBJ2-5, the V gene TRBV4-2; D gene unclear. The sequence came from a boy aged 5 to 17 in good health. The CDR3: CASRQPDGETQYF. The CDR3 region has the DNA TGTGCCAGCAGACAGCCCGATGGGGAGACCCAGTACTTC.